This T cell receptor beta chain is from a study of blood T cell repertoires in COVID-19 (dated by TCRdb to between 2020 and 2021). Broadly, across the study: Samples from collaborators originated in the United States, Italy and Spain and spanned both the acute and convalescent phases of COVID-19. The prospective study material was composed of cDNA or gDNA derived from T cells, B-cell-depleted T cells, or PBMCs. The dataset comprised deeply sampled blood TCRbeta repertoires from subjects exposed to, actively infected with, or recovered from COVID-19. A freely available public database, intended as a resource for researchers studying the immune response to SARS-CoV-2, is where the repertoires were released. Samples were obtained from the ongoing ImmuneRACE study (first 160 participants) and from 1,000 to 1,500 subjects provided by 6 global collaborators. Sample metadata almost always included a de-identified subject ID, COVID-19 status, age in years and sex. Where available, HLA class I and class II types were obtained from metadata supplied by the sample provider rather than from assay-based typing. What the study reported, not specific to this receptor: The quantity of clinical and demographic metadata differed by source and by participant and was supplied without curation.

This clone has a count of ten or more. The target of this receptor is not known. Within one base of it there is no much larger clone, and no base qualities were kept. The immunoSEQ Assay, a bias-controlled multiplex PCR, was used to amplify TCRbeta CDR3 regions from genomic DNA. The paper's data handling went like this. The number of nucleated cells in each sample was estimated from the amplification of reference gene primers within the assay. To quantify the absolute abundance of each unique TCRbeta CDR3 rearrangement, sequence reads were collapsed and filtered. Productive Simpson clonality was computed per sample as the square root of Simpson's diversity index over productive rearrangements. What TCRdb holds here is the immuneACCESS table cut down to in-frame rearrangements. Part of the clones is not present; checked against another copy, under half of the missing clones reflect an unresolved V gene, and the others are unexplained. For V, J and clone size, that table is used; D and trimming come from the DNA. This sample holds 95,000 to 150,000 clones; roughly 87% were observed only once. 20% to 30% of the sample goes to the ten largest clones.

Collaborating institutions collected whole blood in K2EDTA tubes following their own protocols. For TCRbeta analysis, collaborator samples were shipped as frozen whole blood, as isolated PBMCs, or as DNA extracted from either sample type. This sequence originates from a woman older than 75 with acute or convalescent COVID-19. The sample taken for sequencing was peripheral blood.

The DNA reads TGTGCCAGCGGAGACTCAAGCTCTGGAAACACCATATATTTT. This encodes CASGDSSSGNTIYF. Recombination linked TRBV6-6 to TRBJ1-3; the D gene remains uncertain. Per the germline V gene (reference sequence), MNHNY is the CDR1 and SVGAGI is the CDR2. V is cut by 8 bases and J by 0 bases, and the space between the germline ends is 11 bases. Taken from cysteine to phenylalanine, the CDR3 has 14 residues. The kept DNA is CDR3 alone, 42 bases in frame from the first base.